Below are 28 T cell receptor beta chains sequenced from a single sample in a study of blood T cell repertoires in COVID-19. The data were produced by immunoSEQ multiplex PCR, yet TCRdb's version contains in-frame clones alone and is incomplete. Of about 260,000 clones listed, over 80% are singletons. Source material: peripheral blood. Receptor source: a woman aged 40 to 50 with acute or convalescent COVID-19.

This chain joins TRBV7-2 and TRBJ1-5; 7 bases match TRBD1. Germline V gene lookup returns CDR1 SGHTA and CDR2 FQGNSA. V was pared by 3 bases and J by 1 base, with 6 bases of the junction left unmatched. The CDR3 loop spans 16 amino acids. This CDR3 is CASSFDRVTSNQPQHF. CDR3 DNA sequence: TGTGCCAGCAGCTTCGACAGGGTGACGAGCAATCAGCCCCAGCATTTT.

Concerning this clone itself: Other nucleotide sequences from this sample produce the same CDR3. The chain links TRBV5-6 to TRBJ1-6; D may be TRBD1 (5 bases). V lost 4 bases, J lost 7 bases, and 9 bases lay in between. Germline V CDR1 and CDR2: SGHDT, YYEEEE. There are 13 residues in the CDR3. The CDR3 is CASSLGGNSPLHF. In DNA form, the CDR3 reads TGTGCCAGCAGCCTCGGGGGGAATTCACCCCTCCACTTT.

The gene calls are TRBV6-5 and TRBJ1-2; D not certain. This CDR3 has 15 amino acids. V lost 0 bases and J lost 2, with 10 bases in between. CDR1 and CDR2 (germline): MNHEY, SVGAGI. The CDR3 sequence: CASSYSFGGNYGYTF. The CDR3 DNA is TGTGCCAGCAGTTACTCTTTTGGAGGGAACTATGGCTACACCTTC.

The chain combines TRBV13 with TRBJ1-1, with 7 bases matching TRBD1. The CDR3 spans 16 residues. Germline-derived CDR1 and CDR2 are PRHDT and FYEKMQ (reference sequence). J lost 0 bases, V lost 2 bases, and 6 bases had no gene match. The CDR3 sequence: CASSLSYRGVNTEAFF. DNA for the CDR3: TGTGCCAGCAGCTTAAGCTACAGGGGAGTGAACACTGAAGCTTTCTTT. Full variable domain (remainder filled in from reference TRBV13 and TRBJ1-1): AAGVIQSPRHLIKEKRETATLKCYPIPRHDTVYWYQQGPGQDPQFLISFYEKMQSDKGSIPDRFSAQQFSDYHSELNMSSLELGDSALYFCASSLSYRGVNTEAFFGQGTRLTVV.

This clone was observed once. J is TRBJ1-1 and V is TRBV6-4, with TRBD1 identical over 11 bases. The CDR3 covers 15 residues. J gave up 5 bases and V 6 bases, and 8 bases lay outside the gene matches. Germline CDR1 MRHNA, CDR2 SNTAGT. The DNA of the CDR3 is TGTGCCAGCAGGGGACAGGGGGTTACGGGGACTGAAGCTTTCTTT. It encodes CASRGQGVTGTEAFF.

The chain combines TRBV6-6 with TRBJ1-1; possibly TRBD1 for D (5 bases). The V end lost 6 bases, the J end lost 4 bases, and 15 bases lay between the germline ends. CDR3 length: 14 residues. Looked up from germline, CDR1 is MNHNY and CDR2 is SVGAGI (reference sequence). The CDR3, as DNA: TGTGCCAGCAGCCCAACCCCTGGGGCCACTGAAGCTTTCTTT. This codes for CASSPTPGATEAFF.

This rearrangement joins TRBV24-1 to TRBJ1-3, with 8 bases that match TRBD1. V lost 5 bases to trimming and J lost 2 bases; unmatched junction nucleotides: 7. Germline-derived CDR1 and CDR2 are KGHDR and SFDVKD. The CDR3 totals 16 residues. CDR3 in DNA: TGTGCCACCAGTGCGACAGGGGAAGGAACTGGAAACACCATATATTTT. Translation: CATSATGEGTGNTIYF.

The gene calls are TRBV3-1 (or the pseudogene TRBV3-2) and TRBJ2-1, with 10 bases aligning to TRBD2. The CDR3 is 15 amino acids. Germline loops: CDR1 LGHDT, CDR2 YNNKEL (reference sequence). Trimming cost V 4 bases and J 5 bases; bases outside gene matches: 5. DNA for the CDR3: TGTGCCAGCAGCCGTGGGACTAGCGCGCACAATGAGCAGTTCTTC. As protein: CASSRGTSAHNEQFF.

This sequence joins TRBV7-3 and TRBJ1-6, with D possibly matching TRBD1 (6 bases). This CDR3 comprises 15 residues. The V gene lost 0 bases and the J gene lost 11 bases, with 14 bases spanning the gap. CDR1 is SGHTA, CDR2 FQGTGA, per germline. CDR3: CASSLTAGGGTPLHF. The CDR3 DNA sequence: TGTGCCAGCAGCTTAACAGCTGGGGGCGGAACACCCCTCCACTTT.

V usage is TRBV6-5 and J usage is TRBJ1-2; 8 positions agree with TRBD1. The germline gives CDR1 MNHEY, CDR2 SVGAGI. After removal of 5 bases from V and 10 bases from J, the junction contained 9 bases not matched to a gene. The CDR3 spans 13 residues. The CDR3 protein is CASSPDRGRVYTF. The DNA for the CDR3 is TGTGCCAGCAGTCCCGACAGGGGTCGTGTCTACACCTTC.

A single count supports this clone. The V and J genes are TRBV13 and TRBJ1-2, with 11 bases lining up with TRBD1. This CDR3 contains 17 residues. CDR1 PRHDT and CDR2 FYEKMQ come from the germline V gene (reference sequence). The ends lost 3 bases at V and 4 bases at J; junction bases unmatched: 10. The CDR3 DNA reads as TGTGCCAGCAGCTTCGGGACAGGGGGGTCAGTGGGCTATGGCTACACCTTC. Translating gives CASSFGTGGSVGYGYTF.

J is TRBJ2-4 and V is TRBV5-1, with a possible D match to TRBD1 (5 bases). Germline lookup yields CDR1 SGHRS and CDR2 YFSETQ. The V end was cut by 4 bases, the J end by 8 bases, with 13 bases between. The CDR3 runs 13 residues. This chain's CDR3 is CASSDLRVDIQYF. CDR3 bases: TGCGCCAGCAGCGACCTCAGGGTGGACATTCAGTACTTC.

V and J are TRBV6-5 and TRBJ2-4, with TRBD1 as a possible D gene (5 bases). V lost 2 bases and J 3 bases, leaving 8 bases between the germline ends. Germline assignment: CDR1 MNHEY and CDR2 SVGAGI. This CDR3 has 14 amino acids. The CDR3 region is CASSYDSRKNIQYF. CDR3 nucleotides: TGTGCCAGCAGTTACGACAGCCGCAAAAACATTCAGTACTTC.

The chain has TRBV7-9 and TRBJ1-2, with a possible D match to TRBD1 (6 bases). The germline V gene encodes CDR1 SEHNR and CDR2 FQNEAQ (reference sequence). The V end was cut by 5 bases, the J end by 0 bases, with 10 bases between. This CDR3 is built from 14 residues. The CDR3 sequence is CASSMDSANYGYTF. The CDR3 DNA is TGTGCCAGCAGCATGGACAGCGCTAACTATGGCTACACCTTC.

The chain couples TRBV27 to TRBJ1-2; TRBD1 agrees at 7 bases. CDR1 and CDR2 from the germline V gene are MNHEY and SMNVEV (reference sequence). This CDR3 spans 16 amino acids. The V segment lost 5 bases and the J segment 4 bases; nucleotides outside the gene matches: 13. The CDR3 sequence is CASSLGWGQTPYGYTF. As DNA, the CDR3 is TGTGCCAGCAGTCTAGGGTGGGGACAGACCCCCTATGGCTACACCTTC.

In nucleotides, the CDR3 is TGCGCCAGCAGCTACAGGGGGAACTCTGGAAACACCATATATTTT. Its translation: CASSYRGNSGNTIYF. J is TRBJ1-3 and V is TRBV5-1; TRBD1 aligns across 8 bases. The CDR3 is made up of 15 amino acids. With V trimmed by 3 bases and J by 0 bases, 2 bases remained unmatched. Germline V CDR1 and CDR2: SGHRS, YFSETQ.

The chain is built from TRBV15 and TRBJ1-6; D might be TRBD1 (6 bases). Trimming left V 2 bases short and J 8 bases short, with 19 bases between. CDR1 and CDR2 (germline): LNHNV, YYDKDF (reference sequence). This CDR3 comprises 17 residues. The CDR3 DNA reads as TGTGCCACCAGCAGACCTTTTGCAGGGGCGCTTGATTCACCCCTCCACTTT. This encodes CATSRPFAGALDSPLHF.

The chain uses TRBV18 and TRBJ1-1; a weak D match, TRBD1 (6 bases). The germline CDR1 and CDR2 sequences are KGHSH and LQKENI. There are 15 residues in the CDR3. V gave up 3 bases and J gave up 1 base, with 12 bases separating them. CDR3 amino acids: CASSPPGHTNTEAFF. The DNA for the CDR3 is TGTGCCAGCTCACCTCCGGGACACACGAACACTGAAGCTTTCTTT. The entire variable domain, with the rest obtained from reference TRBV18 and TRBJ1-1, is as follows: NAGVMQNPRHLVRRRGQEARLRCSPMKGHSHVYWYRQLPEEGLKFMVYLQKENIIDESGMPKERFSAEFPKEGPSILRIQQVVRGDSAAYFCASSPPGHTNTEAFFGQGTRLTVV.

The CDR3 sequence is CASSIGRLYGYTF. As DNA, the CDR3 is TGTGCCAGCAGCATCGGTAGACTCTATGGCTACACCTTC. The chain carries TRBV5-4 and TRBJ1-2; D gene unclear. This CDR3 comprises 13 residues. The germline CDR1 and CDR2 sequences are SGHNT and YYREEE (reference sequence). Trimming took 4 bases from V and 4 from J, leaving 11 bases between them.

The chain recombines TRBV14 with TRBJ2-5, with unresolved D. Between the trimmed V and J ends, which lost 1 base and 5 bases, there was a span of 5 bases. The CDR3 runs to 12 residues. Germline assignment: CDR1 SGHDN and CDR2 FVKESK. As DNA, the CDR3 is TGTGCCAGCAGCCAAGGTCGGGAGACCCAGTACTTC. This codes for CASSQGRETQYF.

In its sample, this clone was seen once. The chain recombines TRBV19 with TRBJ1-2; D is uncertain. In germline, CDR1 is LNHDA, CDR2 SQIVND (reference sequence). Deletions cut 1 base from V and 9 bases from J, with 12 bases between. The CDR3 loop spans 13 amino acids. The CDR3 reads CASSIVNPRSYTF. The CDR3, as DNA: TGTGCCAGTAGTATAGTTAACCCCAGAAGCTACACCTTC.

The table lists this clone with a few counts. The genes are TRBV11-2 and TRBJ1-1; weak D call: TRBD1 (5 bases). V was cut by 6 bases and J by 4 bases, with 18 bases left in between. Germline assignment: CDR1 SGHAT and CDR2 FQNNGV. The CDR3 contains 15 residues. CDR3 sequence (DNA): TGTGCCAGCAGACCCTTCCCGGGGGGAACCACTGAAGCTTTCTTT. It yields the protein CASRPFPGGTTEAFF.

The chain is built from TRBV7-2 and TRBJ1-5; D possibly corresponds to TRBD1 (5 bases). Trimming removed 1 base at V and 8 bases at J, with 18 bases between. The CDR3 runs to 16 residues. Germline V CDR1 and CDR2: SGHTA, FQGNSA. The chain's CDR3 is CASSLGGVGVSEPQHF. DNA for the CDR3: TGTGCCAGCAGCTTAGGGGGGGTCGGGGTTTCCGAGCCCCAGCATTTT.

J is TRBJ2-2 and V is TRBV5-6, with a tentative D call TRBD1 (6 bases). CDR1 is SGHDT, CDR2 YYEEEE, per germline. Trimming pared 1 base from V and 5 bases from J, leaving 6 bases between. CDR3 length: 13 amino acids. The CDR3 coding sequence is TGTGCCAGCAGCTTGACAGGGACCGGGGAGCTGTTTTTT. This translates into CASSLTGTGELFF.

This clone was counted a few times. V and J are TRBV19 and TRBJ1-2; 9 nucleotides match TRBD1. The junction had 6 bases not matched to a gene; V was cut back by 6 bases and J by 4 bases. This CDR3 contains 14 residues. Germline lookup yields CDR1 LNHDA and CDR2 SQIVND (reference sequence). CDR3 amino acids: CASSPGQGTYGYTF. As DNA, the CDR3 is TGTGCCAGTAGCCCGGGACAGGGAACCTATGGCTACACCTTC.

The V call is TRBV18, the J call TRBJ2-5; D call uncertain. The germline V gene has CDR1 KGHSH and CDR2 LQKENI. The V end was cut by 0 bases, the J end by 0 bases, with 8 bases between. This CDR3 has 15 residues. The CDR3 reads CASSPPGRNQETQYF. The CDR3 region has the DNA TGTGCCAGCTCACCACCGGGCAGAAACCAAGAGACCCAGTACTTC.

J is TRBJ2-3 and V is TRBV5-6; tentative D call: TRBD2 (5 bases). With 4 bases removed from V and 0 bases from J, the gap between germline ends came to 9 bases. Germline loops: CDR1 SGHDT, CDR2 YYEEEE. The length of the CDR3 is 14 residues. Written as DNA, the CDR3 is TGTGCCAGCAGCCGGACGGGAAGCACAGATACGCAGTATTTT. This sequence encodes CASSRTGSTDTQYF.

The rearrangement joins TRBV5-1 to TRBJ2-1; D perhaps matches TRBD1 (6 bases). V lost 1 base to trimming and J lost 2 bases, with 7 bases between them. CDR1 is SGHRS, CDR2 YFSETQ, per germline. The CDR3 has 14 residues. The chain's CDR3 is CASSLTGPYNEQFF. Written as DNA, the CDR3 is TGCGCCAGCAGCTTGACAGGGCCCTACAATGAGCAGTTCTTC.